These 26 T cell receptor beta chains originate from one sample sequenced in a study of T cell repertoires in cytomegalovirus infection (dated by TCRdb to between 2018 and 2021). These receptors lack a known antigen. The sequencer listed for this sample is Illumina HiSeq 1500. TCRdb trimmed the raw reads at Q25, called clones with MiXCR and kept productive beta chains. Rows merge per CDR3 protein into single entries with the most common DNA and genes. The sample table lists about 830,000 distinct CDR3 sequences, approximately 32% of them with a count of one. Around an eighth of the sample is in the top ten clones. In the paper's terms, the treatment or condition label means: in vitro stimulation with specific CMV peptide epitopes to enrich CMV-specific T cells. The material sequenced was cultured CD8+ T cells from PBMCs, taken from culture after CMV antigen stimulation. These receptor sequences come from a human donor in good health (CMV status not recorded). Some clones in this sample may be carry-over from other donors' samples.

The rearrangement links TRBV7-2 to TRBJ2-6; D is undetermined. The CDR3 is made up of 18 amino acids. Germline-derived CDR1 and CDR2 are SGHTA and FQGNSA. V lost 1 base to trimming and J lost 0 bases, with 13 bases between them. CDR3 amino acids: CASSLVFRLDSGANVLTF. In DNA form, the CDR3 reads TGTGCCAGCAGCTTAGTTTTCAGGCTCGACTCTGGGGCCAACGTCCTGACTTTC.

This clonotype was counted a few times. The chain joins TRBV12-3 or TRBV12-4 to TRBJ2-5; the D gene could be TRBD1 or TRBD2 (5 bases each). The V end was cut by 5 bases, the J end by 7 bases, with 20 bases between. CDR3 length: 15 residues. This chain's CDR3 is CASSTIRDAEMTQYF. CDR3 in DNA: TGTGCCAGCAGTACGATCCGGGACGCCGAGATGACCCAGTACTTC.

The CDR3 nucleotides are TGTGCCAGCAGCCCGCTCGAGGGACCCGAAGAGACCCAGTACTTC. Its protein product is CASSPLEGPEETQYF. This rearrangement joins TRBV7-6 to TRBJ2-5, with D perhaps matching TRBD1 or TRBD2 (5 bases each). V lost 5 bases, J lost 3 bases, and 16 bases lay in between. The V gene's germline CDR1 is SGHVS and CDR2 FNYEAQ. The CDR3 runs to 15 residues. Variable domain in full (rest from reference TRBV7-6 and TRBJ2-5): GAGVSQSPRYKVTKRGQDVALRCDPISGHVSLYWYRQALGQGPEFLTYFNYEAQQDKSGLPNDRFSAERPEGSISTLTIQRTEQRDSAMYRCASSPLEGPEETQYFGPGTRLLVL.

CDR3 DNA: TGTGCCAGCGCTGCTCGGGAAAGGGACTATGGCTACACCTTC. Translation: CASAARERDYGYTF. The genes are TRBV7-6 and TRBJ1-2; D call uncertain. Germline CDR1 is SGHVS and CDR2 is FNYEAQ. This CDR3 contains 14 residues. V lost 8 bases, J lost 3 bases, and 16 bases lay in between.

There are a few counts of this clonotype. The rearrangement links TRBV7-3 to TRBJ2-1, with D possibly being TRBD1 (6 bases). The germline V gene encodes CDR1 SGHTA and CDR2 FQGTGA. Trimming removed 5 bases from V and 8 bases from J, with 13 bases in between. The CDR3 spans 13 residues. The CDR3 region is CASSINRVHEQFF. CDR3 DNA: TGTGCCAGCAGCATAAACAGGGTGCATGAGCAGTTCTTC.

V and J are TRBV27 and TRBJ2-1; 8 nucleotides match TRBD2. Germline assignment: CDR1 MNHEY and CDR2 SMNVEV (reference sequence). The V segment lost 3 bases and the J segment 4 bases; nucleotides outside the gene matches: 5. This CDR3 is 15 amino acids long. The CDR3 sequence: CASSLQRGRYNEQFF. The DNA for the CDR3 is TGTGCCAGCAGTTTGCAGCGGGGGCGATACAATGAGCAGTTCTTC.

This chain links TRBV2 with TRBJ2-1, with 8 bases fitting TRBD1. The CDR3 is made up of 17 amino acids. Trimming took 4 bases from V and 0 from J; bases not matched to a gene: 8. From germline, CDR1 is SNHLY and CDR2 FYNNEI. The CDR3 region has the DNA TGTGCCAGCAGTGCACGCCTGGGACAGGACTCCTACAATGAGCAGTTCTTC. Its translation is CASSARLGQDSYNEQFF.

This clonotype was found many times. This chain connects TRBV7-6 to TRBJ1-5, with a possible D match to TRBD1 (6 bases). Trimming left V 1 base short and J 2 bases short, with 12 bases between. The length of the CDR3 is 16 residues. Per germline, CDR1 SGHVS and CDR2 FNYEAQ. The CDR3 nucleotides read TGTGCCAGCAGCTTAGGCTCAGGGGTAGGCAATCAGCCCCAGCATTTT. It encodes CASSLGSGVGNQPQHF.

The chain combines TRBV6-5 with TRBJ2-1; 9 bases map to TRBD2. The CDR3 sequence is 15 residues long. Per germline, CDR1 MNHEY and CDR2 SVGAGI. The J segment lost 4 bases and the V segment lost 5 bases, leaving 6 bases of the junction unmatched. CDR3 sequence: CASSTLAGTYNEQFF. The CDR3 bases are TGTGCCAGCAGTACTCTAGCGGGGACATACAATGAGCAGTTCTTC.

V usage is TRBV3-1 and J usage is TRBJ1-3; D might be TRBD1 (5 bases). Germline V gene data show CDR1 as LGHDT and CDR2 as YNNKEL (reference sequence). The V end was cut by 4 bases, the J end by 0 bases, with 16 bases between. This CDR3 is built from 17 residues. CDR3 in DNA: TGTGCCAGCAGCCCGGAGGGGCAGCCATTCTCTGGAAACACCATATATTTT. Protein sequence: CASSPEGQPFSGNTIYF.

V and J are TRBV7-6 and TRBJ1-6; D is ambiguous. Germline CDR1 and CDR2: SGHVS and FNYEAQ. The ends were cut back, 5 bases at V and 9 bases at J, with 14 bases in the middle. CDR3 length equals 14 residues. DNA for the CDR3: TGTGCCAGCAGCGCCGACTATTCTAGTTCACCCCTCCACTTT. Protein sequence: CASSADYSSSPLHF.

The J gene is TRBJ1-6, the V gene TRBV7-2, with a weak D call TRBD1 (5 bases). The V and J ends lost 5 bases and 7 bases respectively, with 15 bases between them. Looked up from germline, CDR1 is SGHTA and CDR2 is FQGNSA. The CDR3 has 15 residues. Written as DNA, the CDR3 is TGTGCCAGCAGCGCTCGCGGGGGGGGGAATTCACCCCTCCACTTT. This gives the protein CASSARGGGNSPLHF.

The sample holds a few counts of this clonotype. This chain connects TRBV10-3 to TRBJ1-1; D gene ambiguous. This CDR3 region has 13 residues. The V end lost 5 bases, the J end lost 1 base, and 8 bases lay between the germline ends. From germline, CDR1 is ENHRY and CDR2 SYGVKD. DNA of the CDR3: TGTGCCATCAGTCTGGAAGAGAACACTGAAGCTTTCTTT. Protein: CAISLEENTEAFF.

The table lists this clonotype with a few counts. The junction and the germline gene differ at one end; a read error may be behind it. The chain couples TRBV7-2 to TRBJ1-1; D is uncertain. The V gene's germline CDR1 is SGHTA and CDR2 FQGNSA. This CDR3 is 9 amino acids long. The CDR3 loop reads CASSDPLSF. The CDR3 coding sequence is TGTGCCAGCAGCGACCCGCTTTCCTTT.

This clonotype was counted a few times. The genes are TRBV6-6 and TRBJ1-1; TRBD1 matches at 7 bases. V shed 4 bases, J shed 4 bases, and the junction held 9 bases outside the gene matches. The CDR3 spans 15 residues. CDR1 and CDR2 from the germline V gene are MNHNY and SVGAGI (reference sequence). CDR3 coding DNA: TGTGCCAGCAGTTTGACCAGACAGGGTACCACTGAAGCTTTCTTT. Translation: CASSLTRQGTTEAFF.

This clonotype was seen a few times. This CDR3 fails to terminate in the conserved phenylalanine or tryptophan, so it likely reflects a read error. The DNA is omitted, as the CDR3 cannot be located on it reliably, and the CDR3 follows TCRdb's listing. This chain joins TRBV7-4 and TRBJ1-5. The CDR3 is made up of 9 amino acids, end residues included. Germline lookup yields CDR1 SGHVT and CDR2 SQSDAQ. CDR3 protein: CASSLLARD.

V gene TRBV12-3 or TRBV12-4 combines with J gene TRBJ2-3, with TRBD1 identical over 8 bases. CDR3 size: 13 residues. Trimming removed 5 bases from V and 6 bases from J; junction bases left unmatched: 4. The CDR3 sequence: CASSRTGPDTQYF. The CDR3 nucleotides read TGTGCCAGCAGTCGGACAGGGCCCGATACGCAGTATTTT.

This clonotype has only a few counts. The CDR3 sequence: CASSYSGILSSGANVLTF. Written as DNA, the CDR3 is TGTGCCAGCAGTTACTCTGGGATTTTGAGCTCTGGGGCCAACGTCCTGACTTTC. The V call is TRBV6-2 or TRBV6-3, the J call TRBJ2-6; D is unresolved. V was cut by 0 bases and J by 0 bases, with 12 bases left in between. CDR1 is MNHEY, CDR2 SVGEGT, per germline. CDR3 length: 18 residues.

This chain joins TRBV7-3 and TRBJ2-6; TRBD2 matches 8 bases. The CDR3 is 18 residues long. Germline lookup yields CDR1 SGHTA and CDR2 FQGTGA. The trim removed 5 bases at V and 0 bases at J, leaving 9 bases unmatched. CDR3: CASSHGGGPYSGANVLTF. CDR3 coding DNA: TGTGCCAGCAGCCACGGGGGGGGGCCTTACTCTGGGGCCAACGTCCTGACTTTC.

This clonotype appeared a few times. The J gene is TRBJ2-5, the V gene TRBV29-1; TRBD1 or TRBD2 may be the D gene (5 bases each). The length of the CDR3 is 13 residues. Trimming pared 2 bases from V and 4 bases from J, leaving 11 bases between. Germline lookup yields CDR1 SQVTM and CDR2 ANQGSEA. CDR3 sequence: CSVERGDGETQYF. For the CDR3, the DNA is TGCAGCGTTGAAAGAGGGGATGGAGAGACCCAGTACTTC.

This clonotype was observed a few times. The CDR3 nucleotides read TGTGCCAGCAGTCCGACAGGGGCGCAAGAGACCCAGTACTTC. This sequence encodes CASSPTGAQETQYF. The chain recombines TRBV28 with TRBJ2-5; 8 bases agree with TRBD1. V trimming: 5 bases; J trimming: 2 bases; junction bases outside the gene matches: 4. There are 14 residues in the CDR3. Looked up from germline, CDR1 is MDHEN and CDR2 is SYDVKM.

The sample holds a few counts of this clonotype. CDR3 region: CASSSTERGVQETQYF. CDR3 nucleotides: TGTGCCAGCAGCTCTACCGAGCGGGGGGTCCAAGAGACCCAGTACTTC. The chain recombines TRBV7-9 with TRBJ2-5, with 9 bases identical to TRBD2. Trimming at V came to 4 bases and at J to 1 base, leaving 7 bases not matched to a gene. CDR3 length equals 16 residues. From germline, CDR1 is SEHNR and CDR2 FQNEAQ (reference sequence).

This clonotype showed up many times. The chain uses TRBV7-8 and TRBJ2-3, with a possible D match to TRBD2 (5 bases). The CDR3 extends over 16 amino acids. The ends were cut back, 0 bases at V and 4 bases at J, with 14 bases in the middle. CDR1 SGHVS and CDR2 FQNEAQ come from the germline V gene. CDR3 in DNA: TGTGCCAGCAGCTTAGCGCCAAGGACTCTTCCAGATACGCAGTATTTT. It translates to CASSLAPRTLPDTQYF.

The chain links TRBV12-3 or TRBV12-4 to TRBJ1-2; tentatively, D is TRBD1 (6 bases). The germline V and J ends were trimmed by 5 bases and 4 bases, with 17 bases remaining between them. The CDR3 extends over 15 amino acids. The CDR3 is CASSRGTPQVYGYTF. The CDR3, as DNA: TGTGCCAGCAGTAGAGGGACACCCCAAGTCTATGGCTACACCTTC.

This clonotype has only a few counts. This chain links TRBV6-2 or TRBV6-3 with TRBJ1-6; D perhaps matches TRBD1 (5 bases). The V and J ends lost 6 bases and 0 bases respectively, with 9 bases between them. The CDR3 has 15 amino acids. CDR1 and CDR2 from the germline V gene are MNHEY and SVGEGT. The CDR3 here is CASRRQSSYNSPLHF. CDR3 bases: TGTGCCAGCAGGCGACAGAGCTCCTATAATTCACCCCTCCACTTT.

The chain has TRBV19 and TRBJ1-3, with D perhaps TRBD1 (6 bases). Trimming took 11 bases from V and 0 from J, leaving 23 bases between them. This CDR3 is 17 amino acids long. Germline CDR1 and CDR2: LNHDA and SQIVND (reference sequence). CDR3 coding DNA: TGTGCCTCCCTCCGGAGGACAGATTTTCGCTCTGGAAACACCATATATTTT. Translated: CASLRRTDFRSGNTIYF.